This TCR beta chain was sequenced for a study of OX40 agonist ivuxolimab in advanced cancers. Whole-study results and caveats: Partial responders at 0.1-3.0 mg/kg had among the lowest clonal expansion. It was not determined which antigens were specifically recognized by the peripheral T cells that had undergone clonal expansion.

Details on this clone: What it binds is unknown.

V dropped 3 bases and J dropped 7; count of bases not matched to a gene: 9. The CDR3 length is 16 residues. Germline CDR1 reads SGDLS; CDR2 reads YYNGEE. Assay: immunoSEQ multiplex PCR; the TCRdb copy retains only in-frame clones and omits some. The table lists 100,000 or so clones, 90% of them singletons. The chain employs TRBV9 and TRBJ1-4; 10 bases line up with TRBD1. The starting material was CD4+ or CD8+ T cells sorted from blood, obtained in a trial of the OX40 agonist ivuxolimab. The sequence was obtained from an adult with an advanced solid tumor such as melanoma, head and neck, liver or kidney cancer. CDR3 sequence (DNA): TGTGCCAGCAGCGGTAGACCGGGACAGGGGTTTGAAAAACTGTTTTTT. Translation gives CASSGRPGQGFEKLFF.